A single sample is the source of the 23 T cell receptor beta chains below, sequenced in a study of blood T cell repertoires in COVID-19. Sequenced by immunoSEQ multiplex PCR; TCRdb stores in-frame clones only, minus some. The repertoire holds around 270,000 clones, with 70% to 90% as singletons. Sequencing used peripheral blood. The origin of the receptors is a human donor with COVID-19, enrolled during active disease. The donor label of this sample is uncertain.

The rearrangement links TRBV5-4 to TRBJ2-7; TRBD2 matches 12 bases. V dropped 1 base and J dropped 4; count of bases not matched to a gene: 3. Germline loops: CDR1 SGHNT, CDR2 YYREEE (reference sequence). The CDR3 spans 15 residues. The CDR3 nucleotides are TGTGCCAGCAGCTTGCCTAGCGGGAGGGTGTACGAGCAGTACTTC. Its translation: CASSLPSGRVYEQYF.

The rearrangement uses TRBV7-2 and TRBJ1-4; 8 bases fit TRBD1. J lost 6 bases, V lost 1 base, and 4 bases had no gene match. Germline V gene lookup returns CDR1 SGHTA and CDR2 FQGNSA. The CDR3 extends over 15 amino acids. CDR3 nucleotides: TGTGCCAGCAGCTTAGACGGGACAGGATATGAAAAACTGTTTTTT. Translated: CASSLDGTGYEKLFF.

This CDR3 is CATSEGTSGLNTGELFF. Written as DNA, the CDR3 is TGTGCCACCAGTGAAGGGACTAGCGGGCTGAACACCGGGGAGCTGTTTTTT. The rearrangement joins TRBV24-1 to TRBJ2-2, with 12 nucleotides matching TRBD2. CDR3 length: 17 amino acids. Germline CDR1 and CDR2: KGHDR and SFDVKD. Trimming at V came to 4 bases and at J to 1 base, leaving 3 bases not matched to a gene.

This clone was observed many times. CDR3 bases: TGCGCCAGCAGCTTGGAGGGCAGGGCCACAATCGGCGAGCAGTACTTC. It yields the protein CASSLEGRATIGEQYF. This sequence joins TRBV5-1 and TRBJ2-7; maybe TRBD1 (5 bases). Trimming removed 0 bases at V and 6 bases at J, with 19 bases between. The CDR3 is made up of 16 amino acids. Germline CDR1 SGHRS, CDR2 YFSETQ.

In DNA, the CDR3 is TGTGCCAGCAGGTGGGCCAACACCGGGGAGCTGTTTTTT. It specifies CASRWANTGELFF. This chain connects TRBV28 to TRBJ2-2, with D hard to call. V was pared by 6 bases and J by 2 bases, with 7 bases between. The CDR3 length is 13 residues. Germline loops: CDR1 MDHEN, CDR2 SYDVKM. The whole variable domain, filled in from reference TRBV28 and TRBJ2-2, reads DVKVTQSSRYLVKRTGEKVFLECVQDMDHENMFWYRQDPGLGLRLIYFSYDVKMKEKGDIPEGYSVSREKKERFSLILESASTNQTSMYLCASRWANTGELFFGEGSRLTVL.

The CDR3 DNA follows: TGTGCCAGCAGCTTGTGGGCCGGTAATGGAAACACCATATATTTT. Amino acid sequence: CASSLWAGNGNTIYF. The chain joins TRBV5-6 to TRBJ1-3, with D unresolved. The CDR3 totals 15 residues. Germline lookup yields CDR1 SGHDT and CDR2 YYEEEE. With 1 base removed from V and 3 bases from J, the gap between germline ends came to 11 bases.

The V call is TRBV27, the J call TRBJ2-1; 11 bases are shared with TRBD2. The CDR3 has 15 amino acids. CDR1 MNHEY and CDR2 SMNVEV come from the germline V gene (reference sequence). V trimming: 6 bases; J trimming: 4 bases; junction bases outside the gene matches: 5. CDR3 protein: CASSRGTSGYNEQFF. Here the CDR3 DNA reads TGTGCCAGCAGCCGAGGGACTAGCGGTTACAATGAGCAGTTCTTC.

The chain links TRBV6-5 to TRBJ1-1, with 7 bases matching TRBD1. Germline values: CDR1 MNHEY, CDR2 SVGAGI. This CDR3 is 14 amino acids long. V lost 4 bases and J lost 5; bases outside the gene matches: 7. The CDR3 DNA follows: TGTGCCAGCAGTTCGAGACAGGGAGCGACTGAAGCTTTCTTT. Its protein product is CASSSRQGATEAFF.

This clone was recorded a few times. The chain is built from TRBV19 and TRBJ1-1; TRBD1 aligns across 8 bases. V shed 5 bases, J shed 6 bases, and the junction held 5 bases outside the gene matches. Per the germline V gene, CDR1 is LNHDA and CDR2 is SQIVND (reference sequence). The CDR3 consists of 13 residues. The CDR3 here is CASSATQGAEAFF. The CDR3 bases are TGTGCCAGTAGTGCGACACAGGGGGCTGAAGCTTTCTTT. The full variable domain, rest sourced from reference TRBV19 and TRBJ1-1, is DGGITQSPKYLFRKEGQNVTLSCEQNLNHDAMYWYRQDPGQGLRLIYYSQIVNDFQKGDIAEGYSVSREKKESFPLTVTSAQKNPTAFYLCASSATQGAEAFFGQGTRLTVV.

The chain carries TRBV18 and TRBJ2-5; possibly TRBD2 for D (5 bases). Germline values: CDR1 KGHSH, CDR2 LQKENI. V lost 1 base and J lost 3, with 9 bases in between. The CDR3 spans 14 residues. CDR3 DNA sequence: TGTGCCAGCTCACCACGGGTCGGGAAAGAGACCCAGTACTTC. This encodes CASSPRVGKETQYF.

The chain recombines TRBV19 with TRBJ1-5; D not resolved. The V gene lost 9 bases and the J gene lost 3 bases, with 9 bases spanning the gap. The CDR3 is made up of 12 amino acids. Germline V CDR1 and CDR2: LNHDA, SQIVND (reference sequence). This chain's CDR3 is CASNSNNQPQHF. The CDR3 coding sequence is TGTGCCAGCAACTCAAACAATCAGCCCCAGCATTTT.

Written as DNA, the CDR3 is TGCGCCAGCAGCTTCGGACTAGCGGAGGGGACCCAGTACTTC. As protein: CASSFGLAEGTQYF. The rearrangement links TRBV5-1 to TRBJ2-5, with TRBD2 identical over 10 bases. Germline V gene sequence: CDR1 SGHRS, CDR2 YFSETQ. J lost 7 bases, V lost 2 bases, and 5 bases had no gene match. The CDR3 consists of 14 residues. Full variable domain (remainder filled in from reference TRBV5-1 and TRBJ2-5): KAGVTQTPRYLIKTRGQQVTLSCSPISGHRSVSWYQQTPGQGLQFLFEYFSETQRNKGNFPGRFSGRQFSNSRSEMNVSTLELGDSALYLCASSFGLAEGTQYFGPGTRLLVL.

This clone was detected only a few times. This sequence joins TRBV6-5 and TRBJ2-3; 8 nucleotides align to TRBD2. J gave up 2 bases and V 5 bases, and 6 bases lay outside the gene matches. CDR1 MNHEY and CDR2 SVGAGI come from the germline V gene. The CDR3 length is 15 residues. The CDR3: CASSRGGPYTDTQYF. CDR3 bases: TGTGCCAGCAGTCGGGGGGGGCCTTACACAGATACGCAGTATTTT.

The chain uses TRBV19 and TRBJ1-2, with D maybe TRBD1 (6 bases). The CDR3 has 15 amino acids. Between the trimmed V and J ends, which lost 7 bases and 5 bases, there was a span of 20 bases. Looked up from germline, CDR1 is LNHDA and CDR2 is SQIVND (reference sequence). This CDR3 is CASKRGGPQGYGYTF. The CDR3 DNA reads TGTGCCAGTAAAAGAGGAGGCCCCCAGGGGTATGGCTACACCTTC.

The chain couples TRBV4-3 to TRBJ2-3, with 7 nucleotides matching TRBD2. CDR1 LGHNA and CDR2 YSLEER come from the germline V gene. The CDR3 consists of 17 residues. The V segment lost 7 bases and the J segment 0 bases; nucleotides outside the gene matches: 13. CDR3 residues: CASIRTRISASTDTQYF. As DNA, the CDR3 is TGCGCCAGCATAAGGACTAGAATAAGTGCTAGCACAGATACGCAGTATTTT.

V gene TRBV7-2 combines with J gene TRBJ2-7, with D perhaps TRBD1 (6 bases). CDR3 size: 15 residues. The germline gives CDR1 SGHTA, CDR2 FQGNSA. V dropped 1 base and J dropped 0 bases, with 10 bases sitting between them. The CDR3 DNA follows: TGTGCCAGCAGCTTAGTGACAGGTAGCTCCTACGAGCAGTACTTC. This gives the protein CASSLVTGSSYEQYF.

This chain joins TRBV11-2 and TRBJ1-6, with 9 bases that match TRBD1. The ends lost 6 bases at V and 6 bases at J; junction bases unmatched: 9. The CDR3 length is 16 residues. CDR1 and CDR2 from the germline V gene are SGHAT and FQNNGV. This CDR3 reads CASSRTGESSNSPLHF. The CDR3 nucleotides are TGTGCCAGCAGTCGGACAGGGGAATCGAGTAATTCACCCCTCCACTTT.

The V gene is TRBV12-3 or TRBV12-4, the J gene TRBJ1-3; the D gene is possibly TRBD1 (5 bases). CDR3 size: 12 residues. V gave up 10 bases and J gave up 0 bases, with 7 bases separating them. The CDR3 sequence is CATGFSGNTIYF. The DNA for the CDR3 is TGTGCCACAGGGTTCTCTGGAAACACCATATATTTT.

CDR3 residues: CASSLTAPRGTDTQYF. The DNA of the CDR3 is TGTGCCAGCTCCCTCACTGCTCCGCGGGGCACAGATACGCAGTATTTT. The chain combines TRBV18 with TRBJ2-3; D possibly corresponds to TRBD2 (5 bases). This CDR3 has 16 amino acids. The germline V gene has CDR1 KGHSH and CDR2 LQKENI. Trimming took off 6 bases at V and 1 base at J, with 17 bases between the two ends. Drawing the rest from reference TRBV18 and TRBJ2-3, the complete variable domain is NAGVMQNPRHLVRRRGQEARLRCSPMKGHSHVYWYRQLPEEGLKFMVYLQKENIIDESGMPKERFSAEFPKEGPSILRIQQVVRGDSAAYFCASSLTAPRGTDTQYFGPGTRLTVL.

This clone was found many times. The V call is TRBV7-9, the J call TRBJ1-1; a weak D match, TRBD1 (5 bases). V was cut by 2 bases and J by 1 base, with 14 bases left in between. In germline, CDR1 is SEHNR, CDR2 FQNEAQ (reference sequence). The CDR3 loop spans 16 amino acids. CDR3 in amino acids: CASSLLVGQGNTEAFF. CDR3 DNA sequence: TGTGCCAGCAGCTTATTGGTAGGGCAGGGGAACACTGAAGCTTTCTTT.

The rearrangement joins TRBV6-2 or TRBV6-3 to TRBJ2-5; 9 bases fit TRBD2. With 4 bases clipped from V and 0 bases from J, the junction kept 6 bases outside the gene matches. The CDR3 consists of 16 residues. Germline V gene sequence: CDR1 MNHEY, CDR2 SVGEGT. CDR3: CASSSTGLAYQETQYF. In DNA form, the CDR3 reads TGTGCCAGCAGTTCTACGGGACTAGCCTACCAAGAGACCCAGTACTTC.

This clone has just a few counts. J is TRBJ2-5 and V is TRBV5-1; D perhaps matches TRBD2 (5 bases). The CDR3 is 14 residues long. Germline lookup yields CDR1 SGHRS and CDR2 YFSETQ. Trimming removed 0 bases at V and 4 bases at J, with 10 bases between. DNA for the CDR3: TGCGCCAGCAGCTTGGCCGGGCGGGCAGAGACCCAGTACTTC. Amino acid sequence: CASSLAGRAETQYF.

The chain links TRBV7-3 to TRBJ2-3; 7 bases align to TRBD2. Losses at the gene ends were 2 bases for V and 3 bases for J; bases not matched to a gene: 8. The CDR3 has 16 amino acids. Germline V gene lookup returns CDR1 SGHTA and CDR2 FQGTGA. CDR3 region: CASSLAGAASTDTQYF. CDR3 coding DNA: TGTGCCAGCAGCTTAGCGGGAGCGGCTTCAACAGATACGCAGTATTTT.